Below, one T cell receptor (beta chain) is given with its context. The antigen remains unidentified. The PCR ran on 60 Vbeta and 13 Jbeta primers. Sequenced by immunoSEQ multiplex PCR; TCRdb stores in-frame clones only, minus some. Its clone listing holds about 41,000 clones. The data were obtained in a study of cytomegalovirus exposure and HLA in healthy donors. Study outcomes and limitations: Cytomegalovirus association was assigned to about 150 TCR beta chains. In an earlier analysis, productive rearrangement rates for most beta V segments clustered near 87% or 30%. Accurate predictions that matched the HLA-A and HLA-B alleles of most subjects were reportedly made from TCR beta sequences. Rarity held for most TCR sequences, but there were some public TCRs that occurred in many donors.

V lost 0 bases to trimming and J lost 4 bases; unmatched junction nucleotides: 2. Per germline, CDR1 ENHRY and CDR2 SYGVKD. This CDR3 comprises 15 residues. Source material: PBMCs. The chain couples TRBV10-3 to TRBJ1-1; 10 bases align to TRBD1. The receptor's source is a man younger than 45 in good health and CMV-seronegative. CDR3 loop: CAISESRTGGTEAFF. CDR3 sequence (DNA): TGTGCCATCAGTGAGTCCAGGACAGGGGGCACTGAAGCTTTCTTT.